These 18 T cell receptor beta chains were all obtained from the same sample, sequenced in a study of monozygotic twins with inflammatory bowel disease. TCRdb reprocessed the 5' RACE reads, with one entry per CDR3 protein and no DNA. The data show 140,000 to 150,000 distinct CDR3 sequences, and the top ten clones hold roughly 1.2%. The sample consisted of blood. The receptors were gathered from a human donor with ulcerative colitis or Crohn's disease, or a healthy co-twin of an affected twin (not recorded which).

The chain uses TRBV11-2 and TRBJ2-7; TCRdb gives TRBD1 as the D gene, but with no DNA this cannot be confirmed. In germline, CDR1 is SGHAT, CDR2 FQNNGV. The CDR3 extends over 14 amino acids. The CDR3 is CASSLDRDVGEQYF. The full variable domain, its missing parts supplied by reference TRBV11-2 and TRBJ2-7, is EAGVAQSPRYKIIEKRQSVAFWCNPISGHATLYWYQQILGQGPKLLIQFQNNGVVDDSQLPKDRFSAERLKGVDSTLKIQPAKLEDSAVYLCASSLDRDVGEQYFGPGTRLTVT.

The V call is TRBV29-1, the J call TRBJ2-4; the D call from TCRdb, TRBD1, cannot be confirmed without DNA. The CDR3 has 12 amino acids. Germline V lookup: CDR1 SQVTM, CDR2 ANQGSEA. The CDR3 reads CSVGTESNIQYF. The whole variable domain, remainder taken from reference TRBV29-1 and TRBJ2-4, is SAVISQKPSRDICQRGTSLTIQCQVDSQVTMMFWYRQQPGQSLTLIATANQGSEATYESGFVIDKFPISRPNLTFSTLTVSNMSPEDSSIYLCSVGTESNIQYFGAGTRLSVL.

The rearrangement uses TRBV7-2 and TRBJ2-1; TCRdb selects TRBD2, and the lack of DNA leaves this call unchecked. This CDR3 region has 21 residues. Germline V gives CDR1 SGHTA, CDR2 FQGNSA. The CDR3 sequence: CASSFSLVGTSGRPRSSEQFF.

The chain has TRBV29-1 and TRBJ2-5; the TCRdb call, TRBD2, lacks DNA for checking. CDR3 length: 13 residues. CDR1 is SQVTM, CDR2 ANQGSEA, per germline. CDR3 region: CSVEGAGGETQYF.

The chain employs TRBV5-1 and TRBJ1-2. This CDR3 spans 12 amino acids. CDR1 is SGHRS and CDR2 is YFSETQ in the germline V gene. CDR3 amino acids: CASRQANYGYTF.

The chain recombines TRBV30 with TRBJ2-1; TCRdb indicates TRBD2, and absent DNA this call remains unverified. There are 16 residues in the CDR3. CDR1 is GTSNPN, CDR2 SVGIG, per germline (reference sequence). Here the CDR3 reads CAWRAVAGAHYNEQFF.

The chain employs TRBV7-2 and TRBJ2-5; absent DNA, TCRdb's TRBD2 call cannot be checked. The CDR3 runs 15 residues. Germline V lookup: CDR1 SGHTA, CDR2 FQGNSA. CDR3 region: CASSVVLAEEETQYF.

The chain couples TRBV2 to TRBJ1-6. The CDR3 sequence is 14 residues long. CDR1 and CDR2 from the germline V gene are SNHLY and FYNNEI. This CDR3 reads CASTPRAYNSPLHF.

The rearrangement uses TRBV20-1 and TRBJ2-5; the D call of TRBD1 rests on TCRdb alone, since no DNA is present to check it. The germline gives CDR1 DFQATT, CDR2 SNEGSKA (reference sequence). This CDR3 comprises 12 residues. CDR3 loop: CSARTGGETQYF.

The V gene is TRBV9, the J gene TRBJ2-3. From germline, CDR1 is SGDLS and CDR2 YYNGEE. The CDR3 covers 13 residues. CDR3 sequence reads: CASSDSGINTQYF.

V and J are TRBV20-1 and TRBJ1-5; absent DNA, TCRdb's TRBD1 call cannot be checked. The CDR3 consists of 17 residues. From germline, CDR1 is DFQATT and CDR2 SNEGSKA (reference sequence). CDR3 protein: CSARDDSLDSRNQPQHF.

CDR3 amino acids: CASSLGESGEQYF. The rearrangement joins TRBV6-6 to TRBJ2-7; TCRdb's D gene call, TRBD1, goes unchecked for lack of DNA. Per germline, CDR1 MNHNY and CDR2 SVGAGI (reference sequence). This CDR3 has 13 amino acids.

The gene calls are TRBV20-1 and TRBJ1-6. The CDR3 is 15 residues long. Germline loops: CDR1 DFQATT, CDR2 SNEGSKA (reference sequence). The CDR3 sequence: CSANPHSSYNSPLHF.

J is TRBJ2-1 and V is TRBV20-1; as DNA is missing, the TRBD2 call by TCRdb cannot be tested. From germline, CDR1 is DFQATT and CDR2 SNEGSKA (reference sequence). This CDR3 comprises 16 residues. The CDR3 sequence is CSATSIGGRADNEQFF.

The rearrangement links TRBV19 to TRBJ1-1. CDR3 size: 13 residues. In germline, CDR1 is LNHDA, CDR2 SQIVND (reference sequence). The CDR3 protein is CASSIGSGVEAFF.

The chain couples TRBV4-3 to TRBJ1-4. The V gene's germline CDR1 is LGHNA and CDR2 YSLEER. This CDR3 region has 14 residues. The CDR3 sequence is CASSQDAVGEKLFF.

The CDR3: CASSPVLTYEQYF. This chain connects TRBV5-1 to TRBJ2-7. Germline CDR1 is SGHRS and CDR2 is YFSETQ. This CDR3 comprises 13 residues.

The chain has TRBV3-1 and TRBJ2-5; TCRdb reports TRBD1, a call that lacks DNA to check it against. The CDR3 length is 15 residues. Germline lookup yields CDR1 LGHDT and CDR2 YNNKEL (reference sequence). The CDR3 loop reads CASSQNSNRVETQYF.